Presented here are 30 T cell receptor beta chains from one specimen sequenced in a study of blood T cell repertoires in COVID-19. Repertoires were generated with immunoSEQ multiplex PCR, while TCRdb's copy carries only in-frame clones and drops some. The sample includes 200,000 to 250,000 clones, 70% to 90% seen only once; the top ten take 2% to 2.5%. Sequencing was performed on peripheral blood. The receptors shown here come from a woman aged 40 to 50 who had recovered from COVID-19.

The sample holds one count of this clone. The rearrangement links TRBV3-1 (or the pseudogene TRBV3-2) to TRBJ2-2; maybe TRBD2 (5 bases). Trimming shortened V by 4 bases and J by 3 bases, and 12 bases separated the two germline ends. The CDR3 extends over 15 amino acids. Germline lookup yields CDR1 LGHDT and CDR2 YNNKEL (reference sequence). The CDR3 DNA reads as TGTGCCAGCAGCCGACGAGGGTTGGACACCGGGGAGCTGTTTTTT. It translates to CASSRRGLDTGELFF.

This chain uses TRBV5-4 with TRBJ2-7; 10 bases align to TRBD2. CDR3 length equals 16 residues. From germline, CDR1 is SGHNT and CDR2 YYREEE (reference sequence). J gave up 1 base and V 3 bases, and 7 bases lay outside the gene matches. CDR3 sequence: CASSWGGLALSYEQYF. The CDR3, as DNA: TGTGCCAGCAGCTGGGGGGGACTAGCGTTGTCCTACGAGCAGTACTTC.

The chain has TRBV5-1 and TRBJ2-7; possible D gene TRBD2, 6 bases. This CDR3 spans 17 amino acids. Per germline, CDR1 SGHRS and CDR2 YFSETQ. Trimming left V 0 bases short and J 4 bases short, with 20 bases between. CDR3 amino acids: CASSLGGGAGSRYEQYF. For the CDR3, the DNA is TGCGCCAGCAGCTTGGGTGGGGGTGCGGGATCAAGGTACGAGCAGTACTTC. Looking up the rest from reference TRBV5-1 and TRBJ2-7 gives the full variable domain: KAGVTQTPRYLIKTRGQQVTLSCSPISGHRSVSWYQQTPGQGLQFLFEYFSETQRNKGNFPGRFSGRQFSNSRSEMNVSTLELGDSALYLCASSLGGGAGSRYEQYFGPGTRLTVT.

The CDR3 sequence is CASSVTSGSSNTQYF. CDR3 DNA: TGTGCCAGTAGCGTGACTAGCGGGAGCTCAAATACGCAGTATTTT. V and J are TRBV19 and TRBJ2-3, with 12 bases that match TRBD2. Looked up from germline, CDR1 is LNHDA and CDR2 is SQIVND (reference sequence). The CDR3 extends over 15 amino acids. The V gene end was trimmed by 6 bases and the J gene end by 7 bases; junction bases not matched to a gene: 8.

The V call is TRBV6-5, the J call TRBJ2-4, with D hard to call. The CDR3 extends over 13 amino acids. Trimming took 0 bases from V and 12 from J, leaving 12 bases between them. Germline lookup yields CDR1 MNHEY and CDR2 SVGAGI. The CDR3 protein is CASSYSRSAPQYF. The CDR3 DNA follows: TGTGCCAGCAGTTACTCGCGGTCAGCTCCTCAGTACTTC.

The rearrangement joins TRBV7-2 to TRBJ2-1, with TRBD1 as a possible D gene (7 bases). V shed 4 bases and J shed 8 bases, with 21 bases lying between them. There are 16 residues in the CDR3. Per germline, CDR1 SGHTA and CDR2 FQGNSA. CDR3: CASSSRVRGVYDEQFF. DNA for the CDR3: TGTGCCAGCAGCTCAAGGGTCAGGGGGGTTTACGATGAGCAGTTCTTC.

This clone was detected only once. V and J are TRBV4-2 and TRBJ1-3; D possibly corresponds to TRBD1 (5 bases). CDR3 length: 19 residues. The germline V gene has CDR1 LGHNA and CDR2 YNFKEQ. V lost 1 base to trimming and J lost 1 base, with 20 bases between them. The CDR3 region has the DNA TGTGCCAGCAGCCAAGGATTGGGGCCGTGGGCTTTATCTGGAAACACCATATATTTT. As protein: CASSQGLGPWALSGNTIYF.

The CDR3 loop reads CASSVGRASLYNEQFF. DNA for the CDR3: TGTGCCAGCAGCGTAGGGAGGGCCTCCCTTTACAATGAGCAGTTCTTC. The rearrangement links TRBV9 to TRBJ2-1; weak D call: TRBD2 (6 bases). V dropped 0 bases and J dropped 4 bases, with 14 bases sitting between them. The CDR3 length is 16 residues. From germline, CDR1 is SGDLS and CDR2 YYNGEE.

The chain joins TRBV4-1 to TRBJ1-5; 7 positions agree with TRBD1. The CDR3 loop spans 16 amino acids. V lost 0 bases and J lost 4; bases outside the gene matches: 6. CDR1 and CDR2 (germline): MGHRA, YSYEKL. The CDR3 coding sequence is TGCGCCAGCAGCCAAGATCCGGACAGGTCGAATCAGCCCCAGCATTTT. Its translation is CASSQDPDRSNQPQHF.

The gene calls are TRBV24-1 and TRBJ2-2, with 7 bases fitting TRBD1. With 5 bases clipped from V and 4 bases from J, the junction kept 6 bases outside the gene matches. The CDR3 is 15 residues long. The germline gives CDR1 KGHDR, CDR2 SFDVKD. CDR3 sequence (DNA): TGTGCCACCAGTGGACAGGGTTGGGGCACCGGGGAGCTGTTTTTT. This codes for CATSGQGWGTGELFF.

The rearrangement joins TRBV6-5 to TRBJ2-2; D is possibly TRBD1 (6 bases). This CDR3 has 12 residues. The V and J ends lost 7 bases and 8 bases respectively, with 11 bases between them. Germline V gene sequence: CDR1 MNHEY, CDR2 SVGAGI. Written as DNA, the CDR3 is TGTGCCAGCACCCGCGGACAGGGGGAGCTGTTTTTT. Translation gives CASTRGQGELFF.

The J gene is TRBJ2-3, the V gene TRBV6-2 or TRBV6-3; TRBD2 agrees at 12 bases. The V gene's germline CDR1 is MNHEY and CDR2 SVGEGT. This CDR3 comprises 15 residues. With 4 bases clipped from V and 6 bases from J, the junction kept 5 bases outside the gene matches. The CDR3 coding sequence is TGTGCCAGCAGTTCTAGCGGGAGGGGGCCCGATACGCAGTATTTT. Amino acids: CASSSSGRGPDTQYF.

The rearrangement links TRBV15 to TRBJ2-7, with TRBD2 matching over 14 bases. CDR1 and CDR2 (germline): LNHNV, YYDKDF (reference sequence). This CDR3 spans 15 amino acids. V was clipped by 4 bases and J by 3 bases; unmatched bases: 2. CDR3 residues: CATSIGTSGGYEQYF. The DNA for the CDR3 is TGTGCCACCAGCATAGGGACTAGCGGGGGCTACGAGCAGTACTTC.

V gene TRBV7-9 combines with J gene TRBJ2-5, with 9 bases that match TRBD1. The CDR3 spans 16 residues. Germline CDR1 SEHNR, CDR2 FQNEAQ (reference sequence). The J segment lost 5 bases and the V segment lost 3 bases, leaving 10 bases of the junction unmatched. CDR3 amino acids: CASSFSGTGTRETQYF. CDR3 nucleotide sequence: TGTGCCAGCAGCTTTTCCGGGACAGGGACGAGGGAGACCCAGTACTTC.

The V and J genes are TRBV2 and TRBJ2-2; possibly TRBD1 for D (5 bases). Germline V lookup: CDR1 SNHLY, CDR2 FYNNEI. This CDR3 contains 14 residues. Trimming shortened V by 2 bases and J by 6 bases, and 10 bases separated the two germline ends. The CDR3 region has the DNA TGTGCCAGCAGTGAAAGGGGAAGGGCCGGGGAGCTGTTTTTT. Its translation is CASSERGRAGELFF.

This clone appeared once. This chain connects TRBV28 to TRBJ1-2; 8 bases map to TRBD1. CDR1 is MDHEN and CDR2 is SYDVKM in the germline V gene. The CDR3 runs 15 residues. The V and J ends lost 2 bases and 8 bases, in that order; junction bases with no gene match: 10. The CDR3, as DNA: TGTGCCAGCAGTTTACATGGACAGGGAGTCGACGGCTACACCTTC. Translating gives CASSLHGQGVDGYTF.

The chain joins TRBV2 to TRBJ2-7; 12 bases are a match to TRBD2. CDR3 size: 14 residues. Trimming removed 7 bases from V and 3 bases from J; junction bases left unmatched: 4. Germline V lookup: CDR1 SNHLY, CDR2 FYNNEI. CDR3 coding DNA: TGTGCCAGCAAAGGGACTAGCGGGCTCTACGAGCAGTACTTC. Its protein is CASKGTSGLYEQYF.

The chain recombines TRBV18 with TRBJ2-7; tentatively, D is TRBD1 (6 bases). The CDR3 covers 14 residues. V was pared by 6 bases and J by 6 bases, with 18 bases between. Looked up from germline, CDR1 is KGHSH and CDR2 is LQKENI. CDR3 bases: TGTGCCAGCTCGAACATGGGGGCTCCGGGCGAGCAGTACTTC. Residues: CASSNMGAPGEQYF.

The chain couples TRBV11-3 to TRBJ2-3; 14 nucleotides align to TRBD2. Per the germline V gene, CDR1 is SGHNT and CDR2 is YENEEA. The CDR3 runs 18 residues. The V segment lost 1 base and the J segment 4 bases; nucleotides outside the gene matches: 7. CDR3 amino acids: CASSLGERGLAGADTQYF. DNA for the CDR3: TGTGCCAGCAGCTTAGGGGAGAGGGGACTAGCGGGAGCAGATACGCAGTATTTT. Using reference TRBV11-3 and TRBJ2-3 for the parts outside the CDR3, the full variable domain is EAGVVQSPRYKIIEKKQPVAFWCNPISGHNTLYWYLQNLGQGPELLIRYENEEAVDDSQLPKDRFSAERLKGVDSTLKIQPAELGDSAVYLCASSLGERGLAGADTQYFGPGTRLTVL.

This clone showed up just a few times. J is TRBJ1-2 and V is TRBV9, with D tentatively TRBD1 (6 bases). This CDR3 has 13 amino acids. The ends were cut back, 3 bases at V and 4 bases at J, with 10 bases in the middle. Germline CDR1 is SGDLS and CDR2 is YYNGEE. The CDR3 sequence: CASSAGDGYGYTF. CDR3 nucleotide sequence: TGTGCCAGCAGCGCAGGGGACGGCTATGGCTACACCTTC.

This sequence joins TRBV5-4 and TRBJ2-3, with 7 bases identical to TRBD2. This CDR3 has 13 amino acids. Trimming removed 0 bases from V and 6 bases from J; junction bases left unmatched: 1. Germline V gives CDR1 SGHNT, CDR2 YYREEE (reference sequence). CDR3 region: CASSLAGRDTQYF. In nucleotides, the CDR3 is TGTGCCAGCAGCTTGGCCGGGAGGGATACGCAGTATTTT. Combining the CDR3 with reference TRBV5-4 and TRBJ2-3 gives the whole variable domain ETGVTQSPTHLIKTRGQQVTLRCSSQSGHNTVSWYQQALGQGPQFIFQYYREEENGRGNFPPRFSGLQFPNYSSELNVNALELDDSALYLCASSLAGRDTQYFGPGTRLTVL.

This clone was observed a few times. The chain employs TRBV4-2 and TRBJ1-6; D is ambiguous. Trimming removed 1 base at V and 6 bases at J, with 10 bases between. This CDR3 has 15 amino acids. Germline-derived CDR1 and CDR2 are LGHNA and YNFKEQ. The CDR3: CASSQGRQLNSPLHF. In DNA form, the CDR3 reads TGTGCCAGCAGCCAAGGCCGACAACTTAATTCACCCCTCCACTTT.

The genes are TRBV19 and TRBJ2-7; TRBD1 matches 10 bases. This CDR3 spans 14 amino acids. The V gene end was trimmed by 5 bases and the J gene end by 4 bases; junction bases not matched to a gene: 5. Germline-derived CDR1 and CDR2 are LNHDA and SQIVND (reference sequence). CDR3 sequence: CASSLTGQGYEQYF. CDR3 DNA sequence: TGTGCCAGTAGTCTGACGGGACAGGGGTACGAGCAGTACTTC.

The genes are TRBV5-6 and TRBJ2-7; tentatively, D is TRBD2 (5 bases). CDR1 is SGHDT and CDR2 is YYEEEE in the germline V gene. Deletions cut 1 base from V and 6 bases from J, with 23 bases between. This CDR3 spans 17 amino acids. Written as DNA, the CDR3 is TGTGCCAGCAGCTTGTCCCGGGGAAGCTTACTTAAGAGCGAGCAGTACTTC. Protein product: CASSLSRGSLLKSEQYF.

The chain links TRBV5-6 to TRBJ2-3, with 9 bases lining up with TRBD2. The trim removed 4 bases at V and 5 bases at J, leaving 8 bases unmatched. CDR1 is SGHDT, CDR2 YYEEEE, per germline. The CDR3 length is 15 residues. CDR3 sequence reads: CASSIRGSGRDTQYF. The CDR3 DNA reads as TGTGCCAGCAGCATCCGCGGTAGCGGGAGAGATACGCAGTATTTT. The entire variable domain, with the rest obtained from reference TRBV5-6 and TRBJ2-3, is as follows: DAGVTQSPTHLIKTRGQQVTLRCSPKSGHDTVSWYQQALGQGPQFIFQYYEEEERQRGNFPDRFSGHQFPNYSSELNVNALLLGDSALYLCASSIRGSGRDTQYFGPGTRLTVL.

V gene TRBV11-1 combines with J gene TRBJ2-7; TRBD1 matches 9 bases. The germline CDR1 and CDR2 sequences are SGHAT and FQDESV (reference sequence). V lost 5 bases to trimming and J lost 3 bases; unmatched junction nucleotides: 5. This CDR3 contains 14 residues. The CDR3 region is CASSPRDRVYEQYF. The CDR3 DNA reads TGTGCCAGCAGCCCCCGGGACAGGGTCTACGAGCAGTACTTC.

J is TRBJ2-1 and V is TRBV7-9; 9 nucleotides align to TRBD2. In germline, CDR1 is SEHNR, CDR2 FQNEAQ (reference sequence). The V segment lost 2 bases and the J segment 9 bases; nucleotides outside the gene matches: 8. The CDR3 is 15 amino acids. The DNA of the CDR3 is TGTGCCAGCAGCTTAATCGGACTAGCGACGGCTGAGCAGTTCTTC. Residues: CASSLIGLATAEQFF.

This chain links TRBV25-1 with TRBJ2-7; D is possibly TRBD2 (5 bases). The CDR3 has 13 amino acids. From germline, CDR1 is MGHDK and CDR2 SYGVNS. The V gene lost 0 bases and the J gene lost 5 bases, with 8 bases spanning the gap. CDR3: CASSEYSDDEQYF. The CDR3 DNA sequence: TGTGCCAGCAGTGAATATAGCGACGACGAGCAGTACTTC.

This clone was counted a few times. Other DNA sequences within the sample encode an identical CDR3. V is TRBV4-3 and J is TRBJ2-2; TRBD2 agrees at 9 bases. The CDR3 is made up of 17 amino acids. V lost 0 bases and J lost 3; bases outside the gene matches: 5. Germline lookup yields CDR1 LGHNA and CDR2 YSLEER. CDR3 in DNA: TGCGCCAGCAGCCAAGATCGTAGACTAGCGGACACCGGGGAGCTGTTTTTT. Translating it yields CASSQDRRLADTGELFF.

V and J are TRBV12-5 and TRBJ1-2, with D perhaps TRBD1 (6 bases). The CDR3 contains 12 residues. The germline V gene encodes CDR1 LGHNT and CDR2 FRNRAP. Trimming removed 5 bases at V and 7 bases at J, with 11 bases between. In DNA form, the CDR3 reads TGTGCTAGTGGTAACAAGGACAGTGGCTACACCTTC. It encodes CASGNKDSGYTF.